The clone carrying this TCR beta chain showed up just once. In the original analysis: Reference gene primer amplification gave nucleated cell count estimates. Method: immunoSEQ multiplex PCR; TCRdb's copy keeps in-frame clones and lacks some. The D gene and trimming were derived from the DNA, and the V and J assignments and clone size from that table. This table holds more than 60,000 clones, approximately 85% found once. This sample was taken from a study of blood T cell repertoires in COVID-19. Across the study: PBMCs, B-cell-depleted T cells, or T cells provided the cDNA or gDNA that made up the material.

Germline CDR1 SGHTA, CDR2 FQGNSA. CDR3 length: 14 residues. Trimming pared 3 bases from V and 8 bases from J, leaving 16 bases between. The origin of this receptor is a human donor in a cohort sampled during active COVID-19. The chain joins TRBV7-2 to TRBJ1-2; D ambiguous. Sequencing used peripheral blood. Written as DNA, the CDR3 is TGTGCCAGCAGCTTTGGGTTTCCCAGACAAGGCTACACCTTC. As protein: CASSFGFPRQGYTF.